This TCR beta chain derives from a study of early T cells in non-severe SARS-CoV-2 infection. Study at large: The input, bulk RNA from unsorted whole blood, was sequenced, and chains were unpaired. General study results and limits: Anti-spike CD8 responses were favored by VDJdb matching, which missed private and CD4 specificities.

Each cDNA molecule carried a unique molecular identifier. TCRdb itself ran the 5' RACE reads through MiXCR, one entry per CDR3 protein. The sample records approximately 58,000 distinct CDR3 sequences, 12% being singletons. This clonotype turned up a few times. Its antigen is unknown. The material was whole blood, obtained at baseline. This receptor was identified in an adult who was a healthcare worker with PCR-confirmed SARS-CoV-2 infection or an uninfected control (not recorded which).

The CDR3 DNA is TGTGCCAGCAGGCCGTGGAGCGGGAACTACGAGCAGTACTTC. Protein: CASRPWSGNYEQYF. The genes are TRBV6-2 or TRBV6-3 and TRBJ2-7; TRBD2 matches at 7 bases. The ends lost 6 bases at V and 3 bases at J; junction bases unmatched: 8. The CDR3 covers 14 residues. From germline, CDR1 is MNHEY and CDR2 SVGEGT.